This TCR beta chain was recorded in a study of CD8 T cells in Susac syndrome. The CDR3 runs 14 residues. Germline CDR1 is MDHEN and CDR2 is SYDVKM. Trimming left V 2 bases short and J 0 bases short, with 8 bases between. The RNA, about 0.5 to 1 ug, was put through reverse transcription using random hexamers. The amplification used immunoSEQ multiplex PCR on TCR beta CDR3; it spanned 54 Vbeta and 13 Jbeta. TCRdb analysed the immunoSEQ multiplex PCR reads with MiXCR anew, one entry per CDR3 protein. Here the sample spans fewer than 150,000 distinct CDR3 sequences, 91% being singletons. The V gene is TRBV28, the J gene TRBJ2-7; D gene uncertain. The TCR sequence derives from a human donor with multiple sclerosis. The sample consisted of CD8+ T cells from PBMCs. CDR3 amino acids: CASSLGHDSYEQYF. The CDR3 region has the DNA TGTGCCAGCAGTTTAGGCCACGACTCCTACGAGCAGTACTTC.